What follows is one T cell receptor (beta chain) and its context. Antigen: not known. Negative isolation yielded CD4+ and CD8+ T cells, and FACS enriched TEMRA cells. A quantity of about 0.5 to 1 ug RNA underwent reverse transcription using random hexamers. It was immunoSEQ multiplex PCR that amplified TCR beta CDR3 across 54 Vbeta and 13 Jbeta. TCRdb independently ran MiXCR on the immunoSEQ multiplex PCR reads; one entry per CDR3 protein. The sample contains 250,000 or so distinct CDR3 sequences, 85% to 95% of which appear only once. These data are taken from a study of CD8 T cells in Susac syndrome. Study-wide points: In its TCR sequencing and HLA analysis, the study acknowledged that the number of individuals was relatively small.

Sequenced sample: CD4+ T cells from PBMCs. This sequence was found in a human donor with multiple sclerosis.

The CDR3 nucleotides read TGCGCCAGCAGCTTGGACGGACTAGCGGGGCTATCGAACACCGGGGAGCTGTTTTTT. As protein: CASSLDGLAGLSNTGELFF. The chain joins TRBV5-1 to TRBJ2-2; 12 positions agree with TRBD2. Germline lookup yields CDR1 SGHRS and CDR2 YFSETQ. The CDR3 covers 19 residues. The V and J ends lost 0 bases and 0 bases, in that order; junction bases with no gene match: 6.